The 14 T cell receptor beta chains below all came from one sample that was sequenced in a study of cytomegalovirus exposure and HLA in healthy donors. Vbeta (60) and Jbeta (13) primers were used in the PCR. The repertoire was sequenced with immunoSEQ multiplex PCR; TCRdb's copy has only in-frame clones and lacks some. The data contain about 130,000 clones, 75% of them singletons. Sequencing was carried out using PBMCs. Every receptor here comes from a woman between 50 and 59 years old in good health and CMV-seronegative.

A few counts support this clone. The rearrangement joins TRBV29-1 to TRBJ2-5, with D perhaps TRBD1 (7 bases). The CDR3 has 13 amino acids. Germline V gives CDR1 SQVTM, CDR2 ANQGSEA. The V end was cut by 3 bases, the J end by 6 bases, with 14 bases between. CDR3 in DNA: TGCAGCGTTGATAGGCAGGGGGGAAAGACCCAGTACTTC. Its protein product is CSVDRQGGKTQYF.

The chain uses TRBV27 and TRBJ2-5; TRBD2 aligns across 8 bases. This CDR3 region has 14 residues. CDR1 is MNHEY and CDR2 is SMNVEV in the germline V gene (reference sequence). Trimming at V came to 8 bases and at J to 0 bases, leaving 5 bases not matched to a gene. CDR3 coding DNA: TGTGCCAGCCGCCCGGGAGGGTACCAAGAGACCCAGTACTTC. This codes for CASRPGGYQETQYF.

V is TRBV9 and J is TRBJ2-2, with D possibly matching TRBD1 (6 bases). Trimming pared 2 bases from V and 3 bases from J, leaving 14 bases between. The V gene's germline CDR1 is SGDLS and CDR2 YYNGEE. This CDR3 region has 16 residues. The CDR3 reads CASSVTGMQDTGELFF. CDR3 nucleotide sequence: TGTGCCAGCAGCGTCACAGGGATGCAGGACACCGGGGAGCTGTTTTTT. Drawing the rest from reference TRBV9 and TRBJ2-2, the complete variable domain is DSGVTQTPKHLITATGQRVTLRCSPRSGDLSVYWYQQSLDQGLQFLIQYYNGEERAKGNILERFSAQQFPDLHSELNLSSLELGDSALYFCASSVTGMQDTGELFFGEGSRLTVL.

The chain uses TRBV27 and TRBJ1-1; D is perhaps TRBD1 (6 bases). This CDR3 is built from 14 residues. V shed 5 bases and J shed 0 bases, with 10 bases lying between them. Germline CDR1 is MNHEY and CDR2 is SMNVEV (reference sequence). DNA of the CDR3: TGTGCCAGCAGTGGGGCAGGGGTGAACACTGAAGCTTTCTTT. Amino acids: CASSGAGVNTEAFF.

This clone has just a few counts. V usage is TRBV7-9 and J usage is TRBJ1-4; 8 positions agree with TRBD1. CDR3 length: 15 residues. In germline, CDR1 is SEHNR, CDR2 FQNEAQ (reference sequence). J lost 8 bases, V lost 5 bases, and 10 bases had no gene match. CDR3 in DNA: TGTGCCAGCAGCCCAGGTGGGACAGGAGGGGAAAAACTGTTTTTT. This gives the protein CASSPGGTGGEKLFF. The whole variable domain, remainder taken from reference TRBV7-9 and TRBJ1-4, is DTGVSQNPRHKITKRGQNVTFRCDPISEHNRLYWYRQTLGQGPEFLTYFQNEAQLEKSRLLSDRFSAERPKGSFSTLEIQRTEQGDSAMYLCASSPGGTGGEKLFFGSGTQLSVL.

Notes on this clone: A much larger clone sits a single nucleotide away, making a read error possible. The rearrangement uses TRBV30 and TRBJ2-6, with 9 bases matching TRBD1. With V trimmed by 3 bases and J by 0 bases, 3 bases remained unmatched. This CDR3 has 16 amino acids. Germline lookup yields CDR1 GTSNPN and CDR2 SVGIG (reference sequence). CDR3 DNA: TGTGCCTGGAGCACGACAGGGGGCTCTGGGGCCAACGTCCTGACTTTC. Its protein is CAWSTTGGSGANVLTF.

The chain employs TRBV28 and TRBJ1-5; D perhaps matches TRBD1 (6 bases). Germline values: CDR1 MDHEN, CDR2 SYDVKM. This CDR3 comprises 15 residues. The ends were cut back, 5 bases at V and 0 bases at J, with 11 bases in the middle. The CDR3 sequence is CASSVQGFSNQPQHF. CDR3 nucleotide sequence: TGTGCCAGCAGTGTCCAGGGGTTTAGCAATCAGCCCCAGCATTTT.

The gene calls are TRBV27 and TRBJ2-7; 7 nucleotides align to TRBD2. The V gene end was trimmed by 7 bases and the J gene end by 2 bases; junction bases not matched to a gene: 11. This CDR3 has 15 amino acids. CDR1 and CDR2 from the germline V gene are MNHEY and SMNVEV (reference sequence). CDR3 coding DNA: TGTGCCAGCACTCTTCAAGCGGGATCACCCTACGAGCAGTACTTC. Encoded protein: CASTLQAGSPYEQYF.

The chain couples TRBV6-5 to TRBJ2-1, with 8 nucleotides matching TRBD2. The CDR3 runs to 13 residues. With 6 bases clipped from V and 4 bases from J, the junction kept 2 bases outside the gene matches. From germline, CDR1 is MNHEY and CDR2 SVGAGI. This CDR3 reads CASRAGGYNEQFF. Here the CDR3 DNA reads TGTGCCAGCAGGGCGGGAGGTTACAATGAGCAGTTCTTC.

The V gene is TRBV13, the J gene TRBJ2-1; possible D gene TRBD1, 5 bases. Trimming removed 5 bases from V and 7 bases from J, with 15 bases in between. There are 14 residues in the CDR3. In germline, CDR1 is PRHDT, CDR2 FYEKMQ (reference sequence). The CDR3 loop reads CASSNPGLGNEQFF. DNA for the CDR3: TGTGCCAGCAGCAACCCAGGGTTAGGGAATGAGCAGTTCTTC.

This clone was detected once. The chain combines TRBV6-5 with TRBJ1-4, with D tentatively TRBD1 (5 bases). The germline gives CDR1 MNHEY, CDR2 SVGAGI. CDR3 size: 12 residues. Trimming took off 6 bases at V and 7 bases at J, with 9 bases between the two ends. The CDR3 DNA reads as TGTGCCAGCAGGCAGGGAGGTGAAAAACTGTTTTTT. This translates into CASRQGGEKLFF.

J is TRBJ2-1 and V is TRBV11-2; 12 nucleotides line up with TRBD2. CDR1 is SGHAT, CDR2 FQNNGV, per germline. The CDR3 loop spans 14 amino acids. V lost 5 bases to trimming and J lost 9 bases; unmatched junction nucleotides: 5. The CDR3 loop is CASSRLAGEGEQFF. The DNA for the CDR3 is TGTGCCAGCAGCCGACTAGCGGGAGAAGGTGAGCAGTTCTTC.

V gene TRBV7-9 combines with J gene TRBJ2-2; 9 bases are shared with TRBD1. J lost 2 bases, V lost 6 bases, and 7 bases had no gene match. The CDR3 runs 16 residues. Germline values: CDR1 SEHNR, CDR2 FQNEAQ (reference sequence). The CDR3 region is CASSFWGQGNTGELFF. In DNA, the CDR3 is TGTGCCAGCAGTTTTTGGGGACAGGGTAACACCGGGGAGCTGTTTTTT. The entire variable domain, with the rest obtained from reference TRBV7-9 and TRBJ2-2, is as follows: DTGVSQNPRHKITKRGQNVTFRCDPISEHNRLYWYRQTLGQGPEFLTYFQNEAQLEKSRLLSDRFSAERPKGSFSTLEIQRTEQGDSAMYLCASSFWGQGNTGELFFGEGSRLTVL.

V usage is TRBV29-1 and J usage is TRBJ1-2, with D possibly being TRBD1 (6 bases). This CDR3 region has 14 residues. Germline CDR1 reads SQVTM; CDR2 reads ANQGSEA. Trimming removed 5 bases at V and 2 bases at J, with 15 bases between. The CDR3 sequence is CSVRPGGENYGYTF. Written as DNA, the CDR3 is TGCAGCGTTAGACCGGGGGGCGAAAACTATGGCTACACCTTC. The variable domain in full, completed from reference TRBV29-1 and TRBJ1-2, reads SAVISQKPSRDICQRGTSLTIQCQVDSQVTMMFWYRQQPGQSLTLIATANQGSEATYESGFVIDKFPISRPNLTFSTLTVSNMSPEDSSIYLCSVRPGGENYGYTFGSGTRLTVV.